The entry that follows covers one T cell receptor (beta chain) sequence. These data come from a study of blood T cell repertoires in COVID-19. Study details: Samples came from the United States, Italy and Spain, spanning acute and convalescent COVID-19. T cells, B-cell-depleted T cells, or PBMCs supplied cDNA or gDNA.

Original processing notes: The assay estimated nucleated cells by amplifying reference gene primers. Sequenced by immunoSEQ multiplex PCR; TCRdb stores in-frame clones only, minus some. The V and J calls and clone size were taken over from that table, and D and trimming were inferred from the DNA. The sample carries over 250,000 clones, approximately 91% recorded once. What was sequenced was peripheral blood. The source of this sequence is a man aged 45-65 years with acute or convalescent COVID-19.

Here the CDR3 DNA reads TGTGCCAGCAGCTTAGCGACTAAGACCGGGACATCGAGAAGAACTTTCTTT. Its protein product is CASSLATKTGTSRRTFF. The chain links TRBV7-8 to TRBJ1-1; perhaps TRBD1 as D (6 bases). V was cut by 0 bases and J by 12 bases, with 26 bases left in between. This CDR3 spans 17 amino acids. Germline V CDR1 and CDR2: SGHVS, FQNEAQ. The variable domain in full, with the rest retrieved from reference TRBV7-8 and TRBJ1-1, is GAGVSQSPRYKVAKRGQDVALRCDPISGHVSLFWYQQALGQGPEFLTYFQNEAQLDKSGLPSDRFFAERPEGSVSTLKIQRTQQEDSAVYLCASSLATKTGTSRRTFFGQGTRLTVV.